This T cell receptor (beta chain) is from a study of CD8 T cells in ankylosing spondylitis. TCRdb redid the calling of the 5' RACE reads with MiXCR, one entry per CDR3 protein. Seen here are 700,000 to 1,000,000 distinct CDR3 sequences, approximately 12% observed once, and the top ten hold 0.51%. Germline V lookup: CDR1 MNHNS, CDR2 SASEGT. The V end lost 7 bases, the J end lost 4 bases, and 16 bases lay between the germline ends. The CDR3 has 14 residues. Study-wide results and caveats: Ankylosing spondylitis blood appeared to carry a characteristic TCR beta motif of roughly eight highly homologous variants.

A remark on this clonotype: The antigen remains unidentified.

Sequencing was performed on blood, either unsorted or a sorted T cell fraction (not recorded which). This chain uses TRBV6-1 with TRBJ1-2; weak D call: TRBD1 (6 bases). This TCR was sampled from a male donor with ankylosing spondylitis. The chain's CDR3 is CASNLDSSRYGYTF. Here the CDR3 DNA reads TGTGCCAGCAACCTGGACAGTTCGCGCTATGGCTACACCTTC.